This TCR beta chain was observed in a study of beta chain features in type 1 diabetes. As for the study in general: No patient-donor differences in age, gender, total cells or subset yield.

Every participating donor gave one draw, a heparinised blood sample averaging roughly 100 mL. Trimming shortened V by 8 bases and J by 8 bases, and 12 bases separated the two germline ends. This CDR3 is 11 amino acids long. Germline CDR1 and CDR2: MNHEY and SVGAGI. The isolated RNA, all of it, was reverse transcribed, so expressed TCRB transcripts were what got sequenced. Assay: immunoSEQ multiplex PCR; the TCRdb copy retains only in-frame clones and omits some. The table lists roughly 300,000 clones, roughly 8.8% of them singletons. Notes on this clone: The target antigen is unknown.

General study results and limits: Possible PCR preference for shorter templates applied equally to patients and controls. When VDJ junctions were examined, type 1 diabetes patients showed fewer insertions and more deletions. Moderate but significant shortening of TCRB CDR3s was recorded in all four CD4+ subsets from Type 1 diabetes patients.

The genes are TRBV6-5 and TRBJ1-2, with a possible D match to TRBD1 (5 bases). The specimen sequenced was central memory CD4+ T cells from blood. The receptor's source is a young man with type 1 diabetes. The CDR3 reads CASGGDVGYTF. CDR3 coding DNA: TGTGCCAGCGGAGGGGATGTGGGCTACACCTTC.